This TCR beta chain was retrieved from a study of T cell responses to AZD1222 COVID-19 vaccine listed by TCRdb under 2021. About the investigation overall: TCR sequencing covered approximately 230 trial participants: 200 to 210 given two doses of AZD1222 and 26 given two doses of MenACWY control vaccine. Trial participants were enrolled by age into 18-55, 56-69 and 70-plus year subgroups, with roughly 150, 30 and 60 TCR-sequenced participants respectively.

Broader findings and caveats from the paper: A significant rise in spike-specific TCR breadth and depth was observed after two AZD1222 doses relative to day 0 and relative to MenACWY recipients. No day 14 peak-response samples were available, so repertoires were characterized only after the peak T cell response. Only 5 to 7 AZD1222 recipients were SARS-CoV-2 seropositive at baseline, limiting conclusions about previously exposed vaccinees. Participants were mostly white British and included more females than males, and it was suggested by the authors that clonal diversity may have been underestimated. In the small 56-69-year group, the increase in depth fell short of significance, most likely because of low power. The vaccine-associated CD4 TCRs covered the entire spike protein, and the dominant responses fell in regions 160-218 and 743-854. Epitopes outside the regions mutated in the B.1.351 and B.1.1.7 variants were reportedly recognized by nearly half of the unique spike-specific TCRs.

The CDR3 regions of human TCRbeta chains were analyzed by immunosequencing. On the authors' methods: Repertoire TCRs were matched against a reference library of SARS-CoV-2-specific TCRs generated with the MIRA antigen-specificity platform. Breadth was defined as the fraction of unique TCRs that were SARS-CoV-2-associated. Depth was defined as the fraction of total T cells that were SARS-CoV-2-associated. Each spike-specific TCR was assigned to its reactive spike region and to a CD4 or CD8 class using the MIRA data. Log10-transformed breadth and depth values were compared by one-way ANOVA with Sidak's multiple comparisons tests. This immuneACCESS table, as held by TCRdb, lists in-frame sequences with V and J called but not all clones. Of the missing ones, under half trace to an unresolved V gene in checked studies; the others have no known cause. V and J calls and clone size are copied from that table; D and trimming were computed from the DNA. Present in this sample are about 130,000 clones, around 90% of which were seen just once. The ten largest clonotypes hold less than 1.3% of the sample.

The time point label of this sample denotes: about 28 days (+/-7) after the second vaccine dose. AZD1222 recipients whose second dose came at about 4 weeks and those whose second dose came at about 12 weeks were combined into one group, since spike-specific TCR depth and breadth did not differ between the two schedules. Samples from vaccinated people were obtained from the UK trials COV001 and COV002, which included a single-blind randomized controlled phase 2/3 trial of AZD1222 (ChAdOx1 nCoV-19) in healthy adults. For TCRbeta chain sequencing, PBMC samples from trial participants were taken at day 0 and at day 28 after the second dose. After removal of 3 bases from V and 2 bases from J, the junction retains 9 bases not matched to a gene. The CDR3 has 17 amino acids, counting the end cysteine and phenylalanine. Just CDR3 DNA is preserved here, 51 bases in frame from base 1. CDR1 SGHTA and CDR2 FQGTGA are derived from the germline V gene.

Remarks on this clone: The antigen it recognizes is unknown. Base qualities are not provided; no much larger clone lies one nucleotide away.

Sequenced here: peripheral blood, sampled 28 days after the second AZD1222 dose. This TCR was recovered from an adult who received the AZD1222 COVID-19 vaccine. Recombination joined TRBV7-3 with TRBJ2-2; 7 bases in between match TRBD2. The encoded CDR3 is CASSFRGTNLNTGELFF. Here is the DNA: TGTGCCAGCAGCTTCCGGGGGACTAACCTTAACACCGGGGAGCTGTTTTTT.